Following are 21 T cell receptor beta chains from one sample sequenced in a study of T cell responses to AZD1222 COVID-19 vaccine. Assay: immunoSEQ multiplex PCR; the TCRdb copy retains only in-frame clones and omits some. The sample shows 85,000 or so clones, about nine tenths of them seen only once. Specimen: peripheral blood, collected on day 0 of AZD1222 vaccination. Receptor source: an adult in good health.

This sequence joins TRBV7-3 and TRBJ1-1, with D possibly being TRBD1 (6 bases). The CDR3 sequence is 17 residues long. The germline V gene has CDR1 SGHTA and CDR2 FQGTGA. Trimming left V 5 bases short and J 5 bases short, with 24 bases between. CDR3 in DNA: TGTGCCAGCAGCAAACAGGGAAGGAGGGCTAGGGGGACTGAAGCTTTCTTT. Translation: CASSKQGRRARGTEAFF.

This clone is a singleton in its sample. The J gene is TRBJ2-2, the V gene TRBV30; D may correspond to TRBD1 or TRBD2 (5 bases each). Germline V gene lookup returns CDR1 GTSNPN and CDR2 SVGIG (reference sequence). The CDR3 contains 13 residues. Trimming pared 3 bases from V and 5 bases from J, leaving 10 bases between. CDR3 region: CAWSGAGTGELFF. CDR3 coding DNA: TGTGCCTGGAGCGGGGCCGGGACCGGGGAGCTGTTTTTT.

The chain is built from TRBV18 and TRBJ1-1; 8 nucleotides match TRBD1. This CDR3 is 15 amino acids long. V shed 2 bases, J shed 7 bases, and the junction held 9 bases outside the gene matches. CDR1 and CDR2 from the germline V gene are KGHSH and LQKENI. The CDR3 spells CASSPLSGGEGEAFF. Written as DNA, the CDR3 is TGTGCCAGCTCACCATTGTCAGGGGGCGAGGGTGAAGCTTTCTTT.

The V and J genes are TRBV9 and TRBJ2-5; 9 bases line up with TRBD2. The length of the CDR3 is 14 residues. The junction had 8 bases not matched to a gene; V was cut back by 4 bases and J by 7 bases. The germline CDR1 and CDR2 sequences are SGDLS and YYNGEE. CDR3: CASSFSGTSPTQYF. In DNA form, the CDR3 reads TGTGCCAGCAGCTTTTCCGGGACTAGCCCGACCCAGTACTTC.

This clone was seen once. CDR3 nucleotides: TGTGCCAGCAGTATCAATCAGGGACCATATAATTCACCCCTCCACTTT. Protein: CASSINQGPYNSPLHF. The chain carries TRBV6-6 and TRBJ1-6, with D tentatively TRBD1 (5 bases). The CDR3 has 16 amino acids. The V and J ends lost 5 bases and 4 bases respectively, with 15 bases between them. Germline V gene data show CDR1 as MNHNY and CDR2 as SVGAGI (reference sequence).

The chain employs TRBV3-1 (or the pseudogene TRBV3-2) and TRBJ2-3; 8 bases line up with TRBD1. CDR1 is LGHDT, CDR2 YNNKEL, per germline (reference sequence). The ends lost 1 base at V and 0 bases at J; junction bases unmatched: 21. The CDR3 extends over 22 amino acids. CDR3 in DNA: TGTGCCAGCAGCCAAGGGTTTTCAGGGGGCCCTTTGCCAGGGTCGAGCACAGATACGCAGTATTTT. Its protein product is CASSQGFSGGPLPGSSTDTQYF.

CDR3 residues: CASSPSPGAEAFF. Here the CDR3 DNA reads TGTGCCAGCAGTCCCTCCCCTGGGGCTGAAGCTTTCTTT. The chain has TRBV27 and TRBJ1-1; D is undetermined. The CDR3 totals 13 residues. Germline assignment: CDR1 MNHEY and CDR2 SMNVEV (reference sequence). V was clipped by 5 bases and J by 6 bases, with 13 bases between them.

V gene TRBV3-1 (or the pseudogene TRBV3-2) combines with J gene TRBJ1-5; 7 bases map to TRBD1. Germline V CDR1 and CDR2: LGHDT, YNNKEL (reference sequence). With V trimmed by 3 bases and J by 4 bases, 6 bases remained unmatched. The CDR3 totals 15 residues. CDR3 nucleotide sequence: TGTGCCAGCAGCCAGCAGACAGGGACTAATCAGCCCCAGCATTTT. This gives the protein CASSQQTGTNQPQHF.

The chain recombines TRBV7-9 with TRBJ1-5; D ambiguous. CDR3 length equals 16 residues. Trimming left V 1 base short and J 7 bases short, with 17 bases between. Per germline, CDR1 SEHNR and CDR2 FQNEAQ (reference sequence). The CDR3 DNA follows: TGTGCCAGCAGCTTAGTCGGGGATTTCGGAAGACAGCCCCAGCATTTT. This sequence encodes CASSLVGDFGRQPQHF.

The chain couples TRBV5-8 to TRBJ2-7; 10 nucleotides match TRBD1. The V and J ends lost 5 bases and 5 bases, in that order; junction bases with no gene match: 16. Germline V CDR1 and CDR2: SGHTS, YDEGEE. The CDR3 is 17 amino acids. The CDR3 nucleotides are TGTGCCAGCAGATCTCCCCCCGGGACAGGGGTGAGGAACGAGCAGTACTTC. Encoded protein: CASRSPPGTGVRNEQYF.

The V and J genes are TRBV30 and TRBJ2-5; 8 bases agree with TRBD1. The trim removed 3 bases at V and 6 bases at J, leaving 12 bases unmatched. The length of the CDR3 is 15 residues. Germline CDR1 reads GTSNPN; CDR2 reads SVGIG (reference sequence). CDR3 nucleotide sequence: TGTGCCTGGAGCGCCTTTACCGGACAGGGAAAGACCCAGTACTTC. This sequence encodes CAWSAFTGQGKTQYF.

The chain joins TRBV6-2 or TRBV6-3 to TRBJ2-7; tentative D call: TRBD2 (6 bases). The CDR3 covers 14 residues. With 0 bases removed from V and 4 bases from J, the gap between germline ends came to 10 bases. The germline gives CDR1 MNHEY, CDR2 SVGEGT. The CDR3 loop is CASSYSWGDYEQYF. The CDR3 DNA reads as TGTGCCAGCAGTTACTCGTGGGGGGATTACGAGCAGTACTTC.

The chain carries TRBV2 and TRBJ1-5, with TRBD1 identical over 7 bases. Germline assignment: CDR1 SNHLY and CDR2 FYNNEI. V lost 7 bases to trimming and J lost 6 bases; unmatched junction nucleotides: 12. The length of the CDR3 is 15 residues. The CDR3 sequence: CASTYGRGGLQPQHF. In DNA, the CDR3 is TGTGCCAGCACCTATGGGCGAGGGGGCCTTCAGCCCCAGCATTTT.

V gene TRBV18 combines with J gene TRBJ1-6, with a weak D call TRBD1 (5 bases). In germline, CDR1 is KGHSH, CDR2 LQKENI. This CDR3 spans 14 amino acids. Trimming removed 6 bases at V and 6 bases at J, with 12 bases between. The CDR3 here is CASSPTQGNSPLHF. The CDR3 DNA is TGTGCCAGCTCCCCCACTCAGGGTAATTCACCCCTCCACTTT.

This clone was counted between two and nine times. The gene calls are TRBV10-3 and TRBJ1-2; D not certain. CDR3 length equals 12 residues. The V end was cut by 2 bases, the J end by 7 bases, with 8 bases between. The germline CDR1 and CDR2 sequences are ENHRY and SYGVKD. CDR3 loop: CAISEISGGYTF. The CDR3 bases are TGTGCCATCAGTGAGATCTCCGGTGGCTACACCTTC.

The chain combines TRBV5-4 with TRBJ2-5, with D possibly being TRBD1 (6 bases). Germline lookup yields CDR1 SGHNT and CDR2 YYREEE (reference sequence). V lost 4 bases, J lost 2 bases, and 12 bases lay in between. The length of the CDR3 is 14 residues. CDR3 coding DNA: TGTGCCAGCAGCCCGACAGGCGGTCAAGAGACCCAGTACTTC. Translating gives CASSPTGGQETQYF. Full variable domain (rest looked up from reference TRBV5-4 and TRBJ2-5): ETGVTQSPTHLIKTRGQQVTLRCSSQSGHNTVSWYQQALGQGPQFIFQYYREEENGRGNFPPRFSGLQFPNYSSELNVNALELDDSALYLCASSPTGGQETQYFGPGTRLLVL.

The chain carries TRBV27 and TRBJ1-2; the match to TRBD1 covers 8 bases. The CDR3 is 15 amino acids. Looked up from germline, CDR1 is MNHEY and CDR2 is SMNVEV (reference sequence). Germline trimming cut 6 bases from V and 7 bases from J; bases unmatched to any gene: 13. In DNA, the CDR3 is TGTGCCAGCAGCACAAACAGGGGGACCGCGGCTGGCTACACCTTC. The encoded protein is CASSTNRGTAAGYTF.

This chain connects TRBV19 to TRBJ1-1; 7 bases map to TRBD1. CDR1 and CDR2 from the germline V gene are LNHDA and SQIVND (reference sequence). J lost 1 base, V lost 6 bases, and 5 bases had no gene match. The CDR3 sequence is 14 residues long. CDR3 loop: CASRNGDRNTEAFF. The CDR3 coding sequence is TGTGCCAGTAGAAATGGGGACAGGAACACTGAAGCTTTCTTT.

This chain uses TRBV9 with TRBJ1-4; D gene unclear. This CDR3 spans 16 amino acids. CDR1 SGDLS and CDR2 YYNGEE come from the germline V gene. With 4 bases removed from V and 7 bases from J, the gap between germline ends came to 20 bases. The CDR3 here is CASSSSLSVRGEKLFF. CDR3 DNA: TGTGCCAGCAGCTCCTCTCTGTCGGTACGCGGTGAAAAACTGTTTTTT.

In DNA form, the CDR3 reads TGTGCCAGCAGCCCCTCATTTGGATTATCGGATACGCAGTATTTT. Translated: CASSPSFGLSDTQYF. The rearrangement joins TRBV3-1 (or the pseudogene TRBV3-2) to TRBJ2-3; D remains ambiguous. The V end was cut by 4 bases, the J end by 6 bases, with 17 bases between. Germline V gene sequence: CDR1 LGHDT, CDR2 YNNKEL (reference sequence). The CDR3 has 15 residues.

The chain couples TRBV18 to TRBJ1-1, with 9 bases lining up with TRBD1. CDR3 length: 17 residues. With V trimmed by 4 bases and J by 4 bases, 13 bases remained unmatched. Germline CDR1 is KGHSH and CDR2 is LQKENI. The CDR3 region has the DNA TGTGCCAGCTCACGTAAACCGGGACAGGGTTTGAGCACTGAAGCTTTCTTT. Amino acid sequence: CASSRKPGQGLSTEAFF.